This is a list of T cell receptor beta chains from one sample in a study of OX40 agonist ivuxolimab in advanced cancers. TCRdb's copy holds only in-frame clones and misses some; the assay was immunoSEQ multiplex PCR. The sample contains 80,000 to 100,000 clones, roughly 90% of which appear only once. Sequenced here: CD4+ or CD8+ T cells sorted from blood, sampled in a trial of the OX40 agonist ivuxolimab. The receptor source for this set is an adult with an advanced solid tumor such as melanoma, head and neck, liver or kidney cancer. Both conserved end residues are part of each CDR3. The order of the fields is clone size, D gene, J gene, V gene, CDR3 DNA, CDR3 protein. A D gene is named only where the DNA matches it firmly. Only some rows state a clone size, as once, few, many or a class for expanded clones.

clone_size: NA
d_call: TRBD1
j_call: TRBJ1-5
v_call: TRBV19
cdr3_nt: TGTGCCAGTAGTATCCCTCGGGACAGGGGACACCAGCCCCAGCATTTT
cdr3_aa: CASSIPRDRGHQPQHF

clone_size: few
d_call: NA
j_call: TRBJ1-1
v_call: TRBV2
cdr3_nt: TGTGCCAGCAGGCAGGGACAACAAAACACTGAAGCTTTCTTT
cdr3_aa: CASRQGQQNTEAFF

clone_size: NA
d_call: NA
j_call: TRBJ1-1
v_call: TRBV4-3
cdr3_nt: TGCGCCAGCAGCCAAGTAGCTAGCGGTACACAGAACACTGAAGCTTTCTTT
cdr3_aa: CASSQVASGTQNTEAFF

clone_size: NA
d_call: TRBD1
j_call: TRBJ2-7
v_call: TRBV18
cdr3_nt: TGTGCCAGCTCACCAAACAGGGGTGAGAAGTACTTC
cdr3_aa: CASSPNRGEKYF

clone_size: NA
d_call: NA
j_call: TRBJ2-2
v_call: TRBV5-6
cdr3_nt: TGTGCCAGCAGCTTGGCAGCCCAGGGGAACACCGGGGAGCTGTTTTTT
cdr3_aa: CASSLAAQGNTGELFF

clone_size: few
d_call: NA
j_call: TRBJ1-1
v_call: TRBV9
cdr3_nt: TGTGCCAGCAGCGTAGCATCCAGGAACACTGAAGCTTTCTTT
cdr3_aa: CASSVASRNTEAFF

clone_size: NA
d_call: NA
j_call: TRBJ1-3
v_call: TRBV4-2
cdr3_nt: TGTGCCAGCAGCCCACCCAGGGGCGGCGGAAACACCATATATTTT
cdr3_aa: CASSPPRGGGNTIYF

clone_size: NA
d_call: NA
j_call: TRBJ2-7
v_call: TRBV4-1
cdr3_nt: TGCGCCAGCAGCGTTCGGGGGGCCCCTACCTACGAGCAGTACTTC
cdr3_aa: CASSVRGAPTYEQYF

clone_size: NA
d_call: TRBD1
j_call: TRBJ2-5
v_call: TRBV18
cdr3_nt: TGTGCCAGCTCACCCCCCGGACAGGGGGAGACCCAGTACTTC
cdr3_aa: CASSPPGQGETQYF

clone_size: NA
d_call: NA
j_call: TRBJ1-2
v_call: TRBV5-5
cdr3_nt: TGTGCCAGCAGCCCCGGCCAAGGGTGGTCCGCCTATGGCTACACCTTC
cdr3_aa: CASSPGQGWSAYGYTF

clone_size: NA
d_call: TRBD1
j_call: TRBJ2-3
v_call: TRBV5-4
cdr3_nt: TGTGCCAGCAGCCCAGCGACAGGGGTCAGGAGCACGCAGTATTTT
cdr3_aa: CASSPATGVRSTQYF

clone_size: NA
d_call: NA
j_call: TRBJ2-1
v_call: TRBV27
cdr3_nt: TGTGCCAGCAGTTTGATCATCCCCGTGCCCGGGACTGATCCCCATGAGCAGTTCTTC
cdr3_aa: CASSLIIPVPGTDPHEQFF

clone_size: NA
d_call: TRBD2
j_call: TRBJ2-1
v_call: TRBV9
cdr3_nt: TGTGCCAGCAGCCCGAGCCAACTACTAGCGGGGGGGAGGAATGAGCAGTTCTTC
cdr3_aa: CASSPSQLLAGGRNEQFF

clone_size: NA
d_call: NA
j_call: TRBJ2-4
v_call: TRBV6-6
cdr3_nt: TGTGCCAGCAGCCCCGGGGAAGGCGGCAAAAACATTCAGTACTTC
cdr3_aa: CASSPGEGGKNIQYF

clone_size: NA
d_call: NA
j_call: TRBJ2-7
v_call: TRBV7-8
cdr3_nt: TGTGCCAGCAGCGTATATGGGGGCGAGCAGTACTTC
cdr3_aa: CASSVYGGEQYF

clone_size: NA
d_call: NA
j_call: TRBJ1-6
v_call: TRBV27
cdr3_nt: TGTGCCAGCAGTATCAGGGCGGAGAGCTCCTATAATTCACCCCTCCACTTT
cdr3_aa: CASSIRAESSYNSPLHF

clone_size: NA
d_call: NA
j_call: TRBJ2-7
v_call: TRBV11-3
cdr3_nt: TGTGCCAGCAGCTTAGGCATTTCGGGCTACGAGCAGTACTTC
cdr3_aa: CASSLGISGYEQYF

clone_size: NA
d_call: TRBD1
j_call: TRBJ2-1
v_call: TRBV6-1
cdr3_nt: TGTGCCAGCAGTGAAGTCCGAGACAGGGGTGAGCAGTTCTTC
cdr3_aa: CASSEVRDRGEQFF

clone_size: once
d_call: NA
j_call: TRBJ2-3
v_call: TRBV7-3
cdr3_nt: TGTGCCAGCAGCTTATCTTCTGGGGGAACAGATACGCAGTATTTT
cdr3_aa: CASSLSSGGTDTQYF

clone_size: NA
d_call: NA
j_call: TRBJ1-3
v_call: TRBV2
cdr3_nt: TGTGCCAGCACCCCCTCCCGGTTCTCTGGAAACACCATATATTTT
cdr3_aa: CASTPSRFSGNTIYF

clone_size: NA
d_call: TRBD1
j_call: TRBJ2-5
v_call: TRBV7-2
cdr3_nt: TGTGCCAGCAGCTTAGCGGGGACAGGGGGCTTACAAACCCAGTACTTC
cdr3_aa: CASSLAGTGGLQTQYF

clone_size: NA
d_call: NA
j_call: TRBJ2-3
v_call: TRBV18
cdr3_nt: TGTGCCAGCTCACCACGTAGCAACAGGGACACAGATACGCAGTATTTT
cdr3_aa: CASSPRSNRDTDTQYF

clone_size: NA
d_call: NA
j_call: TRBJ2-1
v_call: TRBV19
cdr3_nt: TGTGCCAGTAGTAATTACAATGAGCAGTTCTTC
cdr3_aa: CASSNYNEQFF

clone_size: NA
d_call: TRBD2
j_call: TRBJ2-7
v_call: TRBV7-8
cdr3_nt: TGTGCCAGCAGCTCCTCCCGGGGACTAGCGGGGGGGTACGAGCAGTACTTC
cdr3_aa: CASSSSRGLAGGYEQYF

clone_size: once
d_call: TRBD2
j_call: TRBJ2-1
v_call: TRBV7-9
cdr3_nt: TGTGCCAGCACGCCCGGGGGGGGTAGCGGGCAAGGAGGTGAGCAGTTCTTC
cdr3_aa: CASTPGGGSGQGGEQFF

clone_size: NA
d_call: NA
j_call: TRBJ1-2
v_call: TRBV2
cdr3_nt: TGTGCCAGCGGCGGGGCGTCATACTATGGCTACACCTTC
cdr3_aa: CASGGASYYGYTF

clone_size: NA
d_call: NA
j_call: TRBJ1-1
v_call: TRBV30
cdr3_nt: TGTGCCTGGAGTTCAGGGAGGGGCACTGAAGCTTTCTTT
cdr3_aa: CAWSSGRGTEAFF

clone_size: NA
d_call: TRBD1
j_call: TRBJ1-1
v_call: TRBV6-1
cdr3_nt: TGTGCCAGCAGAGAGATCGACAGGGCGAACACTGAAGCTTTCTTT
cdr3_aa: CASREIDRANTEAFF

clone_size: NA
d_call: NA
j_call: TRBJ2-1
v_call: TRBV9
cdr3_nt: TGTGCCAGCAGCGTAGGAGGAAGCGGGTTTTACAATGAGCAGTTCTTC
cdr3_aa: CASSVGGSGFYNEQFF